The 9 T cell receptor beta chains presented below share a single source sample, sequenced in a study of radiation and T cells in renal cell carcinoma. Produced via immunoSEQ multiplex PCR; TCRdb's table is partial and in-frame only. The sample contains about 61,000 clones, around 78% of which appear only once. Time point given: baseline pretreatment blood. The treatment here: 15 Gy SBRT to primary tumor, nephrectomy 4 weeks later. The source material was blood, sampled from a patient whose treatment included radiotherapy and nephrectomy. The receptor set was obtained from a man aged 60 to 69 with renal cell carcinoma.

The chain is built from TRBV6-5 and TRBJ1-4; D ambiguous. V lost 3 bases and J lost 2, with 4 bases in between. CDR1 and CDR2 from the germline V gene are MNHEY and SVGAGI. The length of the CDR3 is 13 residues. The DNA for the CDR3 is TGTGCCAGCAGTTATCAGACTAATGAAAAACTGTTTTTT. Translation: CASSYQTNEKLFF.

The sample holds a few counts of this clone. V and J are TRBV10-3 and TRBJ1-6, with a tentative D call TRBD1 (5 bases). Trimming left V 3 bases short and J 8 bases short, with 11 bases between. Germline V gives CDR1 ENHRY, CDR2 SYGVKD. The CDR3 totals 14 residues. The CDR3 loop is CAISERQTDSPLHF. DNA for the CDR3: TGTGCCATCAGTGAAAGACAGACGGATTCACCCCTCCACTTT.

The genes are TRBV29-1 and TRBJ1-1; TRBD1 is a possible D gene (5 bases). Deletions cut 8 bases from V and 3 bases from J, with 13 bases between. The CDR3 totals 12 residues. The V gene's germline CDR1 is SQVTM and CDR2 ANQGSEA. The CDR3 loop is CSPRGLDTEAFF. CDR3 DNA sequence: TGCAGCCCTAGGGGTTTGGACACTGAAGCTTTCTTT.

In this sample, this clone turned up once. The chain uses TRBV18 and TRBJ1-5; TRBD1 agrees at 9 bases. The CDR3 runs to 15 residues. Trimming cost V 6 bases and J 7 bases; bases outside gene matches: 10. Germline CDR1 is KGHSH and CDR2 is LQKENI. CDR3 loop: CASSPGQGTIQPQHF. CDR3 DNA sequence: TGTGCCAGCTCCCCCGGACAGGGGACCATCCAGCCCCAGCATTTT.

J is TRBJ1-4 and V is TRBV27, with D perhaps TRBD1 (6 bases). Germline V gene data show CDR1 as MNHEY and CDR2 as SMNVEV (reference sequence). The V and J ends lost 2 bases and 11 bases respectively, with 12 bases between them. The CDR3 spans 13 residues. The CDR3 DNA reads TGTGCCAGCAGTTTACAGGGGCAAGGGAAACTGTTTTTT. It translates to CASSLQGQGKLFF.

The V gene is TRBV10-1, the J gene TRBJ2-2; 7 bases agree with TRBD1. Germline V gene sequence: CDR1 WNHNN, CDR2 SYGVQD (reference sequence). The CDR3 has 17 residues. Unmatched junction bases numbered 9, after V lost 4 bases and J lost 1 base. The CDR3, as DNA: TGCGCCAGCAGTGCCCCCCGGACAGGTATGAACACCGGGGAGCTGTTTTTT. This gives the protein CASSAPRTGMNTGELFF.

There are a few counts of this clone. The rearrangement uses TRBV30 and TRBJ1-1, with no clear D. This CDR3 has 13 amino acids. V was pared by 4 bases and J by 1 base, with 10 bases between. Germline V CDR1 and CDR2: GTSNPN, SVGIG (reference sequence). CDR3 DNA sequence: TGTGCCTGGATCCGGGTCCGGAACACTGAAGCTTTCTTT. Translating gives CAWIRVRNTEAFF.

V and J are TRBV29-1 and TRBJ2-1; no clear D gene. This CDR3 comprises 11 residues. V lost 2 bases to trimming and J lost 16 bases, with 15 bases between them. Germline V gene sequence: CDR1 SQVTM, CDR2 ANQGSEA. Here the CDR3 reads CSVESAAALFF. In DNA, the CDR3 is TGCAGCGTTGAATCGGCCGCTGCTCTTTTCTTC.

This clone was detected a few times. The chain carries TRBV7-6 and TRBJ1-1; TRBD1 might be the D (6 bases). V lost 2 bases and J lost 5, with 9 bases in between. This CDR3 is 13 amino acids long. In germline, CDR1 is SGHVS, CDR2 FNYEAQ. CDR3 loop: CASSLSRGTEAFF. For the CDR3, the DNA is TGTGCCAGCAGCTTAAGTAGGGGGACTGAAGCTTTCTTT.